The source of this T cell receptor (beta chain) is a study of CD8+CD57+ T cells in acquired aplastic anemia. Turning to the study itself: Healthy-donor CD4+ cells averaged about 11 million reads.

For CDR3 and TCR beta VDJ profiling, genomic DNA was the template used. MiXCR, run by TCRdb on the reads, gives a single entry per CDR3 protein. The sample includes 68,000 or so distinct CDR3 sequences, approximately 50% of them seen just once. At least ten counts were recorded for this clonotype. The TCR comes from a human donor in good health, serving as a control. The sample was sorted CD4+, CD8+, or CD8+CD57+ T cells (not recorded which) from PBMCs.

In DNA form, the CDR3 reads TGTGCCACCAGCAGACCCCTAGCGGAGAACACCGGGGAGCTGTTTTTT. This sequence encodes CATSRPLAENTGELFF. V gene TRBV15 combines with J gene TRBJ2-2; 7 nucleotides match TRBD2. The CDR3 spans 16 residues. Germline CDR1 LNHNV, CDR2 YYDKDF (reference sequence). Losses at the gene ends were 2 bases for V and 1 base for J; bases not matched to a gene: 4. The full variable domain, rest sourced from reference TRBV15 and TRBJ2-2, is DAMVIQNPRYQVTQFGKPVTLSCSQTLNHNVMYWYQQKSSQAPKLLFHYYDKDFNNEADTPDNFQSRRPNTSFCFLDIRSPGLGDTAMYLCATSRPLAENTGELFFGEGSRLTVL.